This TCR beta chain was sequenced for a study of T-cell memory formation after mild COVID-19. Across the whole study: In these data, TCR clusters were largely donor specific.

Germline-derived CDR1 and CDR2 are SGDLS and YYNGEE. V dropped 6 bases and J dropped 0 bases, with 12 bases sitting between them. CDR3 length: 14 amino acids. Overall study results and limits: Researchers report contracting CD4+ clones mostly in CM and EM, with CD8+ clones in EMRA. Researchers found some responding clones in pre-infection memory, a sign that cross-reactive memory joined.

Details on this clonotype: The antigen is not known.

cDNA libraries for TCR alpha and TCR beta, carrying sample barcodes and UMIs, came from 5'RACE with constant-segment primers. TCRdb passed the 5' RACE reads through MiXCR, listing each CDR3 protein once. This table has under 450,000 distinct CDR3 sequences, 23% appearing once. The sequenced sample consisted of PBMCs or a T cell subset sorted from them (not recorded which). The chain uses TRBV9 and TRBJ2-5, with a weak D call TRBD1 (5 bases). This clonotype originated in an adult woman who had mild COVID-19 (a few samples of this study predate the infection). Cell type and time point are not known. DNA for the CDR3: TGTGCCAGCACCTCCGACAGATACCAAGAGACCCAGTACTTC. Translating it yields CASTSDRYQETQYF.